This T cell receptor beta chain came from a study of blood T cell repertoires in COVID-19 (dated by TCRdb to about 2020). Describing the broader study: Collaborator samples came from the United States, Italy and Spain and covered acute and convalescent phases of COVID-19. Where available, HLA class I and class II types were taken from metadata supplied by the sample provider and were not determined by assay-based typing. The dataset comprised deeply sampled blood TCRbeta repertoires from subjects exposed to, actively infected with, or recovered from COVID-19. Nearly every sample came with metadata listing a de-identified subject ID, COVID-19 status, age in years and sex. The material from the prospective study consisted of cDNA or gDNA derived from T cells, B-cell-depleted T cells, or PBMCs. Samples were obtained from the ongoing ImmuneRACE study (first 160 participants) and from some 1,200 subjects provided by 6 global collaborators. The repertoires were made available in a free public database intended to serve as a resource for research on the immune response to SARS-CoV-2. Overall study results and their limits: The amount of clinical and demographic metadata varied by source and participant and was provided uncurated.

At one collaborating source in Seattle, patients were enrolled during active infection and were followed longitudinally through the course of disease. Whole blood was collected in K2EDTA tubes by collaborating institutions according to the institutions' own protocols. For TCRbeta analysis, collaborators shipped samples in one of three forms: frozen whole blood, isolated PBMCs, or DNA extracted from either of those sample types. Via the germline V gene (reference sequence), CDR1 is DFQATT and CDR2 SNEGSKA. V and J are truncated by 1 base and 5 bases respectively, leaving an intervening sequence of 2 bases. Counted from cysteine to phenylalanine, this CDR3 has 10 amino acids. Only the CDR3 region is kept as DNA, spanning 30 bases read in frame from base 1. TCRbeta CDR3 regions were amplified from genomic DNA using the immunoSEQ Assay, a bias-controlled multiplex PCR. Processing in the source paper ran as follows. Within the assay, amplification of reference gene primers was used to estimate how many nucleated cells each sample contained. Sequence reads were collapsed and filtered to measure the absolute abundance of every unique TCRbeta CDR3 rearrangement. Productive Simpson clonality was computed per sample as the square root of Simpson's diversity index over productive rearrangements. The table comes from immuneACCESS by way of TCRdb, which keeps in-frame sequences with V and J called. Part of the clones is missing from these tables; in studies checked, under half for an unresolved V gene and the rest for unknown reasons. The V and J calls and clone size were taken over from that table, and D and trimming were inferred from the DNA. The table for this sample lists around 160,000 clones; approximately 95% of them were counted only once. The top ten hold just under 2% of the sample.

Concerning this clone: Its recognized antigen is unknown. No clone much larger than this one lies a single base away; base qualities are absent.

The V and J genes are TRBV20-1 and TRBJ2-5, with no confidently assigned D gene. This TCR came from a woman aged 55-69 years with COVID-19, enrolled during active disease. The material sequenced was peripheral blood. The CDR3 is CSARAETQYF. The DNA is TGCAGTGCTAGAGCGGAGACCCAGTACTTC.